The 18 T cell receptor beta chains below come from one sample, sequenced in a study of T cells after yellow fever vaccination. TCRdb fed the 5' RACE reads into MiXCR, producing one record per CDR3 protein. The sample contains just under 600,000 distinct CDR3 sequences, about 13% of which appear only once. The source was PBMCs, collected on the day of the yellow fever booster vaccination. These receptors were obtained from a man in his thirties or forties who received the YFV17D yellow fever vaccine.

This clonotype was counted a few times. The chain carries TRBV19 and TRBJ2-7, with D perhaps TRBD1 or TRBD2 (6 bases each). The CDR3 loop spans 15 amino acids. The germline V gene encodes CDR1 LNHDA and CDR2 SQIVND (reference sequence). Trimming shortened V by 4 bases and J by 6 bases, and 19 bases separated the two germline ends. The chain's CDR3 is CASSSTTGGTPEQYF. In nucleotides, the CDR3 is TGTGCCAGTAGTAGCACTACAGGCGGGACACCCGAGCAGTACTTC.

The chain combines TRBV7-2 with TRBJ2-3; D remains unclear. Germline CDR1 and CDR2: SGHTA and FQGNSA. The CDR3 contains 13 residues. V lost 4 bases to trimming and J lost 8 bases, with 13 bases between them. The CDR3 DNA is TGTGCCAGCAGCTCCACAGCTCTGGTTACGCAGTATTTT. The encoded protein is CASSSTALVTQYF.

Many counts were recorded for this clonotype. The gene calls are TRBV30 and TRBJ2-4; maybe TRBD1 (5 bases). CDR1 and CDR2 from the germline V gene are GTSNPN and SVGIG (reference sequence). This CDR3 comprises 16 residues. The V end was cut by 0 bases, the J end by 0 bases, with 12 bases between. The CDR3 loop is CAWSVGATIAKNIQYF. Written as DNA, the CDR3 is TGTGCCTGGAGTGTAGGGGCCACCATAGCCAAAAACATTCAGTACTTC.

The gene calls are TRBV10-3 and TRBJ2-1, with 9 bases identical to TRBD2. Germline loops: CDR1 ENHRY, CDR2 SYGVKD. The CDR3 runs 16 residues. After removal of 0 bases from V and 8 bases from J, the junction contained 8 bases not matched to a gene. CDR3 region: CAISESSGLAIHEQFF. In nucleotides, the CDR3 is TGTGCCATCAGTGAGTCTTCGGGACTAGCCATCCATGAGCAGTTCTTC.

This clonotype was counted between two and nine times. V and J are TRBV7-9 and TRBJ2-1; D not resolved. Trimming took off 1 base at V and 1 base at J, with 8 bases between the two ends. The CDR3 has 15 residues. Germline V CDR1 and CDR2: SEHNR, FQNEAQ (reference sequence). The CDR3 nucleotides are TGTGCCAGCAGCTTAGACCGGTTTTCCTACAATGAGCAGTTCTTC. Translated: CASSLDRFSYNEQFF.

This clonotype was found a few times. The chain is built from TRBV5-6 and TRBJ1-5; D is possibly TRBD1 (5 bases). Germline-derived CDR1 and CDR2 are SGHDT and YYEEEE. The CDR3 spans 14 residues. V was clipped by 3 bases and J by 7 bases, with 14 bases between them. This CDR3 reads CASSYRGQGQPQHF. CDR3 coding DNA: TGTGCCAGCAGCTACCGAGGGCAGGGACAGCCCCAGCATTTT.

This clonotype was recorded a few times. V and J are TRBV5-1 and TRBJ2-4; 7 nucleotides line up with TRBD1. V was clipped by 0 bases and J by 6 bases; unmatched bases: 9. This CDR3 spans 16 amino acids. CDR1 SGHRS and CDR2 YFSETQ come from the germline V gene. The CDR3: CASSLASQGLGNIQYF. DNA of the CDR3: TGCGCCAGCAGCTTGGCCTCACAGGGGTTGGGAAACATTCAGTACTTC.

The chain joins TRBV6-5 to TRBJ2-2; tentative D call: TRBD2 (6 bases). Germline CDR1 MNHEY, CDR2 SVGAGI. This CDR3 region has 11 residues. The CDR3 coding sequence is TGTGCTAGCGGCAGTGCCGTGGAGCTGTTTTTT. Translating it yields CASGSAVELFF.

This clonotype was found a few times. The chain is built from TRBV27 and TRBJ1-3; D possibly corresponds to TRBD1 (5 bases). Germline V gives CDR1 MNHEY, CDR2 SMNVEV (reference sequence). Trimming removed 4 bases at V and 0 bases at J, with 16 bases between. This CDR3 region has 17 residues. The CDR3: CASSSRPGRSSGNTIYF. The CDR3 region has the DNA TGTGCCAGCAGTTCCCGCCCGGGACGAAGCTCTGGAAACACCATATATTTT.

V and J are TRBV7-6 and TRBJ2-1, with D possibly TRBD2 on 6 matching bases. Germline V gene sequence: CDR1 SGHVS, CDR2 FNYEAQ. The CDR3 contains 14 residues. Trimming shortened V by 3 bases and J by 7 bases, and 13 bases separated the two germline ends. CDR3 sequence reads: CASSLLRGQNEQFF. DNA for the CDR3: TGTGCCAGCAGCTTGTTGCGGGGCCAAAATGAGCAGTTCTTC.

As regards this clonotype: This may be a read error: a much more frequent sequence differs by one nucleotide. This chain joins TRBV7-2 and TRBJ1-4, with D possibly TRBD1 on 5 matching bases. This CDR3 has 13 amino acids. Germline loops: CDR1 SGHTA, CDR2 FQGNSA. The CDR3 is CASSFAGREKQFF. CDR3 bases: TGTGCCAGCAGCTTTGCAGGGAGGGAAAAACAGTTTTTT. Filled out from reference TRBV7-2 and TRBJ1-4, the complete variable domain reads GAGVSQSPSNKVTEKGKDVELRCDPISGHTALYWYRQSLGQGLEFLIYFQGNSAPDKSGLPSDRFSAERTGGSVSTLTIQRTQQEDSAVYLCASSFAGREKQFFGSGTQLSVL.

This clonotype occurred a few times. In nucleotides, the CDR3 is TGTGCCAGCAGCTTTAGGAGTGACAGTTATAATTCACCCCTCCACTTT. This translates into CASSFRSDSYNSPLHF. The rearrangement joins TRBV5-5 to TRBJ1-6; D may be TRBD1 (5 bases). This CDR3 is 16 amino acids long. Per the germline V gene, CDR1 is SGHKS and CDR2 is YYEKEE (reference sequence). Trimming pared 2 bases from V and 4 bases from J, leaving 13 bases between.

This sequence joins TRBV6-2 or TRBV6-3 and TRBJ2-1; no clear D. CDR3 length equals 18 residues. Trimming stripped 0 bases from V and 2 bases from J, with 17 bases between. Germline values: CDR1 MNHEY, CDR2 SVGEGT. CDR3 sequence: CASSYSMYTASAYNEQFF. Here the CDR3 DNA reads TGTGCCAGCAGTTACTCGATGTATACGGCCTCCGCCTACAATGAGCAGTTCTTC.

The rearrangement uses TRBV15 and TRBJ2-4; 9 bases line up with TRBD2. V lost 4 bases, J lost 3 bases, and 4 bases stayed unmatched. Germline CDR1 LNHNV, CDR2 YYDKDF (reference sequence). The CDR3 has 15 residues. The CDR3 DNA follows: TGTGCCACCAGCATACAGCGGGAGGTCAAAAACATTCAGTACTTC. This encodes CATSIQREVKNIQYF. The complete variable domain, with remaining parts taken from reference TRBV15 and TRBJ2-4, reads DAMVIQNPRYQVTQFGKPVTLSCSQTLNHNVMYWYQQKSSQAPKLLFHYYDKDFNNEADTPDNFQSRRPNTSFCFLDIRSPGLGDTAMYLCATSIQREVKNIQYFGAGTRLSVL.

The rearrangement links TRBV5-4 to TRBJ2-2, with D perhaps TRBD1 (5 bases). There are 16 residues in the CDR3. Trimming removed 5 bases at V and 2 bases at J, with 16 bases between. Germline V CDR1 and CDR2: SGHNT, YYREEE (reference sequence). This CDR3 is CASSPRRTRNTGELFF. CDR3 sequence (DNA): TGTGCCAGCAGTCCGCGTAGGACAAGAAACACCGGGGAGCTGTTTTTT.

This clonotype was counted between two and nine times. The chain is built from TRBV7-2 and TRBJ1-3; tentatively, D is TRBD1 (6 bases). Trimming removed 4 bases at V and 0 bases at J, with 10 bases between. CDR1 is SGHTA, CDR2 FQGNSA, per germline. The CDR3 spans 15 residues. The CDR3 sequence is CASSSGVTSGNTIYF. As DNA, the CDR3 is TGTGCCAGCAGCTCAGGGGTGACCTCTGGAAACACCATATATTTT.

The V and J genes are TRBV12-3 or TRBV12-4 and TRBJ1-1; D may be TRBD1 (5 bases). The length of the CDR3 is 13 residues. Trimming left V 5 bases short and J 4 bases short, with 11 bases between. The CDR3 region has the DNA TGTGCCAGCAGTGTTCAAAGGGGCACTGAAGCTTTCTTT. As protein: CASSVQRGTEAFF.

The V gene is TRBV5-1, the J gene TRBJ2-7, with 11 bases aligning to TRBD2. Trimming cost V 4 bases and J 5 bases; bases outside gene matches: 8. The germline V gene encodes CDR1 SGHRS and CDR2 YFSETQ. The CDR3 has 15 amino acids. Here the CDR3 reads CASSPDLAGGDEQYF. The CDR3 DNA sequence: TGCGCCAGCAGCCCCGATCTAGCGGGAGGCGACGAGCAGTACTTC.